The rows below give T cell receptor beta chains drawn from one sample of a study of T cell responses to AZD1222 COVID-19 vaccine. The protocol was immunoSEQ multiplex PCR, while the TCRdb copy is restricted to in-frame clones and leaves out a portion. Among under 100,000 clones listed, 70% to 90% were seen once. The input for sequencing was peripheral blood, taken 28 days after the second AZD1222 dose. Receptors originate from an adult who received the AZD1222 COVID-19 vaccine. Each CDR3 is given with its conserved first and last residue. Each record gives: V gene, D gene, J gene, clone size, CDR3 DNA, CDR3 protein. A D gene is named only where the DNA matches it firmly. A row's size may be missing; if present it is once, few, many or a size class.

TRBV28,TRBD1,TRBJ1-1,.,TGTGCCAGCAGAAGACAGGGGAACACTGAAGCTTTCTTT,CASRRQGNTEAFF
TRBV20-1,TRBD2,TRBJ2-7,.,TGCAGTGCTCAGCGGGAGCTGGGGTACTTC,CSAQRELGYF
TRBV3-1/TRBV3-2,.,TRBJ2-7,.,TGTGCCAGCACCCAAGGTTACGAGCAGTACTTC,CASTQGYEQYF
TRBV4-2,.,TRBJ1-4,.,TGTGCCAGCAGCCAAGAAGGGGCAGTGGGTGAAAAACTGTTTTTT,CASSQEGAVGEKLFF
TRBV29-1,.,TRBJ1-1,.,TGCAGCGCCCGGCTCCGGGGGGCGGACACTGAAGCTTTCTTT,CSARLRGADTEAFF
TRBV12-2,.,TRBJ2-2,.,TGTGCAAGTCGCTTAGTATTCGCCGTCGCGAACACCGGGGAGCTGTTTTTT,CASRLVFAVANTGELFF
TRBV28,.,TRBJ2-1,.,TGTGCCAGCAGTTTTGTCGATATTTCCTACAATGAGCAGTTCTTC,CASSFVDISYNEQFF
TRBV5-8,.,TRBJ1-2,.,TGTGCCAGCAGCTTGAACGGCTACACCTTT,CASSLNGYTF
TRBV5-4,.,TRBJ2-6,.,TGTGCCAGCAGCTTGTCCGGGTTAGTGGCCAACGTCCTGACTTTC,CASSLSGLVANVLTF
TRBV6-2/TRBV6-3,.,TRBJ1-2,.,TGTGCCAGCAGTTACCCCGCCGGGACGGCCAACTATGGCTACACCTTC,CASSYPAGTANYGYTF
TRBV6-5,.,TRBJ1-5,few,TGTGCCAGCAGTTCGTCCCGGGGATATCAGCCCCAGCATTTT,CASSSSRGYQPQHF
TRBV6-5,.,TRBJ1-2,.,TGTGCCAGCAGTTACGGGAAAGCTAACTATGGCTACACCTTC,CASSYGKANYGYTF
TRBV7-8,TRBD2,TRBJ2-2,.,TGTGCCAGCAGCCCTAAGCCAGCGGGAGTACCCGGGGAGCTGTTTTTT,CASSPKPAGVPGELFF
TRBV11-3,.,TRBJ1-6,few,TGTGCCAGCAGCGGGGCCAGAAATTCACCCCTCCACTTT,CASSGARNSPLHF
TRBV15,TRBD1,TRBJ1-4,.,TGTGCCACCTCTTCGGGGGACAGTTATGAAAAACTGTTTTTT,CATSSGDSYEKLFF
TRBV5-6,.,TRBJ2-1,.,TGTGCCAGCAGCTTCTATAACAATGAGCAGTTCTTC,CASSFYNNEQFF
TRBV28,.,TRBJ1-3,.,TGTGCCAGCAGTTTCCCTGGAAACACCATATATTTT,CASSFPGNTIYF
TRBV5-1,TRBD1,TRBJ1-4,.,TGCGCCAGCAGCTTAGGGGGACAGGCCCGTCCCGCTGAAAAACTGTTTTTT,CASSLGGQARPAEKLFF
TRBV24-1,.,TRBJ2-5,.,TGTGCCACCAGTGACTCCGGGACCGCGTCTCTGGAGACCCAGTACTTC,CATSDSGTASLETQYF
TRBV7-8,TRBD1,TRBJ1-2,.,TGTGCCAGCAGCTTACATACCGGGACAGATGTTGGCTACACCTTC,CASSLHTGTDVGYTF